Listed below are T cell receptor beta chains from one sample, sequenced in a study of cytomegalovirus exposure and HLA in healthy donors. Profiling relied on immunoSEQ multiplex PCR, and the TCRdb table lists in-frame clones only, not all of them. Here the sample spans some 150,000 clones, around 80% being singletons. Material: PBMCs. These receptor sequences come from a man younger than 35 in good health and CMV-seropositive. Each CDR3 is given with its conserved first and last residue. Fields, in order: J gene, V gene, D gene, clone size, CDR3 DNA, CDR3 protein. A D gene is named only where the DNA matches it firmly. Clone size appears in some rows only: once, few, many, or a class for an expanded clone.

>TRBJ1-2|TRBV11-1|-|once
TGTGCCAGCAGCCCCTCTACCGTAAACTATGGCTACACCTTC
CASSPSTVNYGYTF
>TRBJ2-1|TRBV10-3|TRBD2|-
TGTGCCATCAGTGCGGCTAGCGGCTACAATGAGCAGTTCTTC
CAISAASGYNEQFF
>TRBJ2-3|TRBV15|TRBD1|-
TGTGCCACCAGCAGAGATCAGGGGGGCACAGATACGCAGTATTTT
CATSRDQGGTDTQYF
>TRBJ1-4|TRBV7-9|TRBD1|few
TGTGCCAGCAGCTCACCCGGGACAGGGGTGGACGAAAAACTGTTTTTT
CASSSPGTGVDEKLFF
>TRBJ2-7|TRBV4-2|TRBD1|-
TGTGCCAGCAGCCAGCGGGACAGGGAGGACGAGCAGTACTTC
CASSQRDREDEQYF
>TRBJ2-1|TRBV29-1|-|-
TGCAGCGTTGAAAAACCGAGATTCGATGAGCAGTTCTTC
CSVEKPRFDEQFF
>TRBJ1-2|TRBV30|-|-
TGTGGTGGCGGTAGGGGCACCAACTATGGCTACACCTTC
CGGGRGTNYGYTF
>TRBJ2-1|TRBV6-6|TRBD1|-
TGTGCCAGCAGTTTGACAGGGCATGAGCAGTTCTTC
CASSLTGHEQFF
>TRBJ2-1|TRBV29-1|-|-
TGCAGCGTTGCCGACAGGATGAATGAGCAGTTCTTC
CSVADRMNEQFF
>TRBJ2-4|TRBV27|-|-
TGTGCCAGCAGTCCTCGTTGGGGCGTAAACATTCAGTACTTC
CASSPRWGVNIQYF
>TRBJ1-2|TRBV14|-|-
TGTGCCAGCAGCCAAGATAAGGACTTCCCAGCACAGGGCTACACCTTC
CASSQDKDFPAQGYTF
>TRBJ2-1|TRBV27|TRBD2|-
TGTGCCAGCAGTTTCGGGAGGGAATACAATGAGCAGTTCTTC
CASSFGREYNEQFF
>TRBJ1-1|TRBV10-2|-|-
TGCGCCAGCACATCAGACTACAGGGAAAGGAACACTGAAGCTTTCTTT
CASTSDYRERNTEAFF
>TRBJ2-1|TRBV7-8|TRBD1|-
TGTGCCAGCAGTAGGACAGGGACCTACAATGAGCAGTTCTTC
CASSRTGTYNEQFF
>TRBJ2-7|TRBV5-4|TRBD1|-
TGTGCCAGCAGCGTGGACAGGGGATCCTACGAGCAGTACTTC
CASSVDRGSYEQYF
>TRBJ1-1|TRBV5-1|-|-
TGCGCCAGCAGCTTGGATCCGGGGATGGACACTGAAGCTTTCTTT
CASSLDPGMDTEAFF
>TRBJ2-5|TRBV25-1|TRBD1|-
TGTGCCAGCAGTAAGGGGGACAGGGTGCAAGAGACCCAGTACTTC
CASSKGDRVQETQYF
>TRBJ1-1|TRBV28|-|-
TGTGCCAGCTTCAAGGGGGGGGTTGCTGAAGCTTTCTTT
CASFKGGVAEAFF
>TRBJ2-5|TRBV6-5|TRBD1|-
TGTGCCAGCAAAAAAGGGACAGCGACCCAAGAGACCCAGTACTTC
CASKKGTATQETQYF
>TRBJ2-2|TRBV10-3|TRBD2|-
TGTGCCATCAGCGGACTAGGCACCGGGGAGCTGTTTTTT
CAISGLGTGELFF
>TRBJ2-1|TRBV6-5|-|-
TGTGCCAGCAGTTACTCAGGATTAGGTGAGGGTGAGCAGTTCTTC
CASSYSGLGEGEQFF
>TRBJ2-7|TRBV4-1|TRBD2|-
TGCGCCAGCAGCCAAGTTGGGCTAGCGGGAAAATACTACGAGCAGTACTTC
CASSQVGLAGKYYEQYF
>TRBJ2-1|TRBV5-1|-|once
TGCGCCAGCTTCGGGACAAACGACAATGAGCAGTTCTTC
CASFGTNDNEQFF
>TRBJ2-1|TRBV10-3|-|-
TGTGCCATCAGTGTTCTTGGTAGTGGTGAGCAGTTCTTC
CAISVLGSGEQFF